This T cell receptor (beta chain) was profiled in a study of OX40 agonist ivuxolimab in advanced cancers. Study-level information: In three patients, partial responses were observed, one with hepatocellular carcinoma and two with cutaneous melanoma.

Libraries were prepared by immunoSEQ multiplex PCR; TCRdb keeps only in-frame clonotypes and omits some of them. The sample holds tens of thousands of clones, about 90% seen once. The CDR3 has 16 amino acids. Looked up from germline, CDR1 is LNHNV and CDR2 is YYDKDF (reference sequence). The J segment lost 4 bases and the V segment lost 3 bases, leaving 8 bases of the junction unmatched. The rearrangement uses TRBV15 and TRBJ2-2, with 7 bases that match TRBD2. The clonotype was recovered from an adult with an advanced solid tumor such as melanoma, head and neck, liver or kidney cancer. Sequenced here: CD4+ or CD8+ T cells sorted from blood, sampled in a trial of the OX40 agonist ivuxolimab. CDR3: CATSSSLAIFTGELFF. The DNA for the CDR3 is TGTGCCACCAGCAGTTCACTAGCGATTTTCACCGGGGAGCTGTTTTTT.